The entry below gives a single T cell receptor (beta chain) sequence along with its context. The data are from a study of blood T cell repertoires in COVID-19. In the study overall: Spain, Italy and the United States supplied samples that represented acute and convalescent COVID-19. From T cells, B-cell-depleted T cells, or PBMCs came the material, which was cDNA or gDNA.

How the authors handled the data: Quantification of nucleated cells was approximated via reference gene primer amplification. Using immunoSEQ multiplex PCR, the repertoire was profiled, and TCRdb retains in-frame clones only, with some absent. V and J calls and clone size are copied from that table; D and trimming were computed from the DNA. The sample carries hundreds of thousands of clones, about 87% recorded once. V gave up 0 bases and J gave up 2 bases, with 13 bases separating them. Germline V gives CDR1 SGHAT, CDR2 FQNNGV. This CDR3 is 16 amino acids long. The source material was peripheral blood. The chain carries TRBV11-2 and TRBJ1-1, with D perhaps TRBD1 (5 bases). The source of this sequence is a woman between 35 and 50 years old who had recovered from COVID-19. In DNA, the CDR3 is TGTGCCAGCAGCTTAGATCGAAGACAGCTCAACACTGAAGCTTTCTTT. Its translation is CASSLDRRQLNTEAFF.